This record looks at one T cell receptor beta chain sequence and its context. The study recruited exposed participants who had met a COVID-19 case within 2 weeks before entry. This table comes from immunoSEQ multiplex PCR, and its TCRdb copy is limited to in-frame clones, with some not included. This table holds about 270,000 clones, approximately 90% found once. The data were obtained in a study of blood T cell repertoires in COVID-19. Overall study: The cDNA or gDNA used as material had been derived from T cells, B-cell-depleted T cells, or PBMCs.

V shed 4 bases and J shed 3 bases, with 10 bases lying between them. The CDR3 has 13 residues. CDR1 and CDR2 (germline): SGHRS, YFSETQ. Sequences were obtained from PBMCs or T cells enriched from blood (not recorded which). The chain recombines TRBV5-1 with TRBJ1-2; perhaps TRBD1 as D (6 bases). This TCR was recovered from a man between 40 and 49 years old who had been exposed to COVID-19. CDR3 protein: CASSPDSDYGYTF. CDR3 DNA: TGCGCCAGCAGCCCGGACAGTGACTATGGCTACACCTTC.